The next 18 T cell receptor beta chains were all read from a single sample in a study of shared clonotypes between healthy human individuals. Some clones are missing from TCRdb's copy, which holds only in-frame ones; the method was immunoSEQ multiplex PCR. Among over 850,000 clones listed, about 80% were seen once. Sequencing was performed on memory CD4+ T cells from PBMCs. Regarding subset: CD45RA-negative fraction. The source is a man younger than 30 in good health. Some clones in this sample may be carry-over from other donors' samples.

This chain uses TRBV5-1 with TRBJ1-1, with D hard to call. The V end lost 0 bases, the J end lost 2 bases, and 11 bases lay between the germline ends. The CDR3 covers 15 residues. From germline, CDR1 is SGHRS and CDR2 YFSETQ. CDR3 protein: CASSLGHRTNTEAFF. CDR3 nucleotide sequence: TGCGCCAGCAGCTTGGGGCACAGAACTAACACTGAAGCTTTCTTT.

The rearrangement uses TRBV28 and TRBJ1-1, with D hard to call. V was shortened by 7 bases and J by 6 bases, with 12 bases between the two germline ends. The CDR3 has 12 residues. CDR1 is MDHEN and CDR2 is SYDVKM in the germline V gene. The CDR3 reads CASKLGSAEAFF. CDR3 nucleotide sequence: TGTGCCAGCAAACTGGGGAGCGCTGAAGCTTTCTTT. The variable domain in full, with the rest retrieved from reference TRBV28 and TRBJ1-1, is DVKVTQSSRYLVKRTGEKVFLECVQDMDHENMFWYRQDPGLGLRLIYFSYDVKMKEKGDIPEGYSVSREKKERFSLILESASTNQTSMYLCASKLGSAEAFFGQGTRLTVV.

The chain is built from TRBV18 and TRBJ2-2; D remains ambiguous. The CDR3 consists of 16 residues. Deletions cut 3 bases from V and 0 bases from J, with 11 bases between. Germline CDR1 and CDR2: KGHSH and LQKENI. The CDR3 protein is CASSPTTTANTGELFF. The CDR3 region has the DNA TGTGCCAGCTCACCGACGACGACCGCGAACACCGGGGAGCTGTTTTTT.

The rearrangement joins TRBV19 to TRBJ2-1, with D possibly TRBD2 on 6 matching bases. The CDR3 is 14 amino acids. The germline V and J ends were trimmed by 5 bases and 5 bases, with 13 bases remaining between them. From germline, CDR1 is LNHDA and CDR2 SQIVND (reference sequence). The CDR3 reads CASSDGTVDNEQFF. In DNA, the CDR3 is TGTGCCAGTAGTGACGGGACTGTTGACAATGAGCAGTTCTTC.

This chain connects TRBV5-1 to TRBJ2-1, with D perhaps matching TRBD1 (5 bases). Trimming took 2 bases from V and 6 from J, leaving 15 bases between them. The CDR3 is 15 amino acids. Germline assignment: CDR1 SGHRS and CDR2 YFSETQ. The CDR3 DNA is TGCGCCAGCAGCTTCCGGCAGGGTCGAGGCAATGAGCAGTTCTTC. Amino acids: CASSFRQGRGNEQFF.

The rearrangement joins TRBV7-2 to TRBJ2-3; D may be TRBD2 (7 bases). Trimming cost V 4 bases and J 7 bases, with 18 bases left between them. The CDR3 runs 15 residues. The germline CDR1 and CDR2 sequences are SGHTA and FQGNSA. This CDR3 is CASSSEGGGQNTQYF. The CDR3 DNA reads TGTGCCAGCAGCTCCGAGGGGGGAGGGCAAAATACGCAGTATTTT. Complete variable domain (other parts from reference TRBV7-2 and TRBJ2-3): GAGVSQSPSNKVTEKGKDVELRCDPISGHTALYWYRQSLGQGLEFLIYFQGNSAPDKSGLPSDRFSAERTGGSVSTLTIQRTQQEDSAVYLCASSSEGGGQNTQYFGPGTRLTVL.

The gene calls are TRBV28 and TRBJ1-5, with 7 bases fitting TRBD1. V was clipped by 1 base and J by 1 base; unmatched bases: 4. The CDR3 extends over 16 amino acids. Germline V gene sequence: CDR1 MDHEN, CDR2 SYDVKM. Written as DNA, the CDR3 is TGTGCCAGCAGTTTATTTCCGGGACAGAGCAATCAGCCCCAGCATTTT. Translation gives CASSLFPGQSNQPQHF.

The J gene is TRBJ1-1, the V gene TRBV28, with D possibly TRBD1 on 5 matching bases. The germline V gene encodes CDR1 MDHEN and CDR2 SYDVKM. This CDR3 has 15 residues. The V end lost 5 bases, the J end lost 1 base, and 14 bases lay between the germline ends. CDR3 nucleotide sequence: TGTGCCAGCAGTAGGGTCGACAGCTGGAACACTGAAGCTTTCTTT. Translated: CASSRVDSWNTEAFF.

CDR3 sequence (DNA): TGTGCCAGCAGCGTCAGACGGATTAGCAATCAGCCCCAGCATTTT. This translates into CASSVRRISNQPQHF. The gene calls are TRBV5-6 and TRBJ1-5; D is unresolved. There are 15 residues in the CDR3. Germline V gene data show CDR1 as SGHDT and CDR2 as YYEEEE. The V gene lost 4 bases and the J gene lost 0 bases, with 11 bases spanning the gap.

This clone was detected many times. This chain joins TRBV7-6 and TRBJ1-4, with D unclear. The CDR3 length is 15 residues. V was shortened by 4 bases and J by 1 base, with 10 bases between the two germline ends. The V gene's germline CDR1 is SGHVS and CDR2 FNYEAQ. CDR3 protein: CASSSILRTNEKLFF. CDR3 bases: TGTGCCAGCAGCTCCATCCTTCGAACTAATGAAAAACTGTTTTTT.

The V and J genes are TRBV7-9 and TRBJ2-3; D possibly corresponds to TRBD1 (7 bases). This CDR3 region has 12 residues. Per germline, CDR1 SEHNR and CDR2 FQNEAQ (reference sequence). Trimming took off 7 bases at V and 8 bases at J, with 13 bases between the two ends. The CDR3 nucleotides are TGTGCCAGCAACCCTCAGGGGGGTACGCAGTATTTT. Protein product: CASNPQGGTQYF.

Notes on this clone: The identical CDR3 is also encoded by other nucleotide sequences in the sample. The CDR3 is CASSFQGANTGELFF. As DNA, the CDR3 is TGTGCCAGCAGTTTCCAGGGCGCGAACACCGGGGAGCTGTTTTTT. The rearrangement joins TRBV28 to TRBJ2-2; TRBD1 is a possible D gene (5 bases). The V gene's germline CDR1 is MDHEN and CDR2 SYDVKM. The CDR3 sequence is 15 residues long. V gave up 3 bases and J gave up 0 bases, with 8 bases separating them.

The chain links TRBV2 to TRBJ2-7, with D perhaps assigned TRBD1 or TRBD2 (6 bases each). The CDR3 totals 16 residues. V was shortened by 2 bases and J by 3 bases, with 17 bases between the two germline ends. CDR1 SNHLY and CDR2 FYNNEI come from the germline V gene. CDR3 region: CASSERGADYNYEQYF. CDR3 coding DNA: TGTGCCAGCAGTGAAAGGGGGGCAGACTACAACTACGAGCAGTACTTC.

This clone was counted between two and nine times. V is TRBV5-1 and J is TRBJ2-4, with 9 bases that match TRBD1. The V and J ends lost 4 bases and 7 bases, in that order; junction bases with no gene match: 12. The CDR3 length is 16 residues. Germline loops: CDR1 SGHRS, CDR2 YFSETQ. CDR3 sequence reads: CASSGRDREGRNIQYF. Here the CDR3 DNA reads TGCGCCAGCAGCGGCCGGGACAGGGAGGGGAGGAACATTCAGTACTTC.

The chain is built from TRBV5-4 and TRBJ1-1; D perhaps matches TRBD1 (5 bases). CDR3 length: 13 amino acids. V was shortened by 4 bases and J by 8 bases, with 15 bases between the two germline ends. The germline V gene encodes CDR1 SGHNT and CDR2 YYREEE (reference sequence). CDR3 sequence: CASSPNLGGEAFF. The CDR3, as DNA: TGTGCCAGCAGCCCTAACCTTGGGGGGGAAGCTTTCTTT.

The gene calls are TRBV4-2 and TRBJ2-1; maybe TRBD2 (6 bases). Between the trimmed V and J ends, which lost 1 base and 2 bases, there was a span of 6 bases. The CDR3 consists of 14 residues. Germline CDR1 is LGHNA and CDR2 is YNFKEQ. CDR3 sequence: CASSQAGAYNEQFF. The DNA for the CDR3 is TGTGCCAGCAGCCAAGCGGGAGCCTACAATGAGCAGTTCTTC.

J is TRBJ2-7 and V is TRBV5-1; D gene unclear. CDR1 is SGHRS, CDR2 YFSETQ, per germline. V was shortened by 0 bases and J by 0 bases, with 7 bases between the two germline ends. The CDR3 length is 14 residues. This CDR3 reads CASSLGMASYEQYF. CDR3 coding DNA: TGCGCCAGCAGCTTGGGTATGGCCTCCTACGAGCAGTACTTC. Filled out from reference TRBV5-1 and TRBJ2-7, the complete variable domain reads KAGVTQTPRYLIKTRGQQVTLSCSPISGHRSVSWYQQTPGQGLQFLFEYFSETQRNKGNFPGRFSGRQFSNSRSEMNVSTLELGDSALYLCASSLGMASYEQYFGPGTRLTVT.

The V call is TRBV5-1, the J call TRBJ2-3; D might be TRBD1 (6 bases). The CDR3 extends over 13 amino acids. Germline CDR1 SGHRS, CDR2 YFSETQ. V was pared by 6 bases and J by 4 bases, with 12 bases between. DNA for the CDR3: TGCGCCAGCACCCCACAGGGTGCAGATACGCAGTATTTT. Its protein product is CASTPQGADTQYF.